This is a list of T cell receptor beta chains from one sample in a study of blood T cells in healthy people across ages. TCRdb processed the 5' RACE reads anew with MiXCR; each CDR3 protein has one entry. The sample holds about 1.5 million distinct CDR3 sequences, 35% to 45% seen once. Material: blood. The receptors were gathered from a woman between 18 and 29 years old in good health. The CDR3 runs from the conserved cysteine through the conserved F or W. A row's size may be missing; if present it is once, few, many or a size class.

few,TRBV12-3/TRBV12-4,CASSYPGGSYEQYF
few,TRBV4-1,CASSSRNGIGYEQYF
few,TRBV10-3,CAISPGHSRDEQFF
NA,TRBV12-3/TRBV12-4,CASSPPGRLSGANVLTF
NA,TRBV6-1,CASVRLAGGAETQYF
NA,TRBV9,CASRSAGLSYNEQFF
few,TRBV5-1,CASSLAGEINEQFF
NA,TRBV12-3/TRBV12-4,CASSLPGGGIQETQYF
NA,TRBV3-1,CASSQDGGGTSEVGGQETQYF
NA,TRBV5-1,CASSAGTNPIQETQYF
NA,TRBV27,CASRQGQGATDTQYF
NA,TRBV3-1,CASSQWDSLEGTQYF
NA,TRBV3-1,CASSERTQTYNEQYF
NA,TRBV6-1,CANSSRDGGYGYTF
NA,TRBV20-1,CSARDLADAYNEQFF
NA,TRBV21-1,CASSKAKQGFGYEQFF
NA,TRBV14,CASSPDRTQYF
NA,TRBV7-2,CASSLVGGREHEQFF
few,TRBV3-1,CASSRNGGGYGYTF
NA,TRBV20-1,CSARDGRVQETQYF
NA,TRBV20-1,CSASTQMDIQYF
NA,TRBV7-9,CASSRGTGENYEQYF
NA,TRBV21-1,CASSKDRRHEQYF
once,TRBV24-1,CATSDPAGAGDAQYF
NA,TRBV2,CASSPPRGDNEQFF
many,TRBV5-1,CASSFGGTGLGDTQYF
few,TRBV28,CAALPGAVYGEQFF
NA,TRBV19,CASSLRNLRVLGNTEAFF
NA,TRBV30,CAWSDSKSYGYTF
NA,TRBV24-1,CAASDLGARPLAKNIQYF
NA,TRBV7-8,CASSLFQGIGYGYTF
NA,TRBV29-1,CSVVTARGNYGYTF
few,TRBV29-1,CSVDTGESKTDTQYF
few,TRBV5-1,CASSSTSGNTDTQYF
few,TRBV6-1,CASKDPNSPLHF